A selection of T cell receptor beta chains follows, all from one sample in a study of T-cell reconstitution after alpha-beta-depleted transplantation in children. Using its own MiXCR run on the PCR reads, TCRdb lists one record per CDR3 protein. The repertoire holds approximately 640,000 distinct CDR3 sequences, with 15% to 20% as singletons. Source: PBMCs from the stem cell graft donor, taken from the stem cell graft. The receptor set was obtained from a human donor who donated a stem cell graft to a child with acute myeloid leukemia. Both conserved end residues are trimmed from each CDR3. The order of the fields is V gene, J gene, CDR3 protein.

>TRBV20-1|TRBJ1-2
SARGRTAYGYT
>TRBV21-1|TRBJ2-7
ASSERGDEQY
>TRBV29-1|TRBJ2-7
SVEISSYEQY
>TRBV4-2|TRBJ2-7
ASSHGRGNEQY
>TRBV20-1|TRBJ1-1
SAYPGGLNTEAF
>TRBV5-1|TRBJ1-1
ASGDRGDMDTEAF
>TRBV29-1|TRBJ2-3
SVEVWGTDTQY
>TRBV30|TRBJ2-1
AWGPSNEQF
>TRBV24-1|TRBJ2-1
ATSDTSGVEQF
>TRBV28|TRBJ1-5
ASSPRAGYQPQH
>TRBV10-3|TRBJ2-1
AISDTSGGYNEQF
>TRBV5-6|TRBJ2-3
ASSVGHSPDTQY
>TRBV29-1|TRBJ1-1
SMRVGNTEAF
>TRBV3-1|TRBJ2-1
ASSQGELSYRGHYNEQF
>TRBV7-2|TRBJ1-1
ASSLGSQLNTEAF
>TRBV20-1|TRBJ1-5
SARDFTGYSNQPQH
>TRBV15|TRBJ2-5
ATSPGQETQY
>TRBV29-1|TRBJ1-1
SYTQDPYTEAF
>TRBV28|TRBJ2-2
ASSPHGGTGELF